The 3 T cell receptor beta chains given below trace back to one sample, sequenced in a study of blood T cell repertoires in COVID-19. Method: immunoSEQ multiplex PCR; TCRdb's copy keeps in-frame clones and lacks some. The table records around 130,000 clones, 75% to 90% of them present only once. The sample comprised peripheral blood. These receptors were collected from a woman aged 45-59 years who had recovered from COVID-19.

This chain uses TRBV7-2 with TRBJ2-7, with 13 positions matching TRBD2. The CDR3 extends over 16 amino acids. V shed 4 bases, J shed 0 bases, and the junction held 3 bases outside the gene matches. Germline loops: CDR1 SGHTA, CDR2 FQGNSA. CDR3 protein: CASSSGLAGNSYEQYF. The DNA for the CDR3 is TGTGCCAGCAGCTCGGGACTAGCGGGGAACTCCTACGAGCAGTACTTC.

Only a few counts were recorded for this clone. This chain connects TRBV9 to TRBJ1-1; TRBD1 might be the D (5 bases). The CDR3 sequence is 14 residues long. V lost 0 bases to trimming and J lost 0 bases, with 6 bases between them. Germline values: CDR1 SGDLS, CDR2 YYNGEE. The CDR3, as DNA: TGTGCCAGCAGCGTAGACAGGATGAACACTGAAGCTTTCTTT. Protein sequence: CASSVDRMNTEAFF.

The V call is TRBV7-9, the J call TRBJ2-2, with D perhaps TRBD1 (6 bases). The germline gives CDR1 SEHNR, CDR2 FQNEAQ (reference sequence). Trimming shortened V by 4 bases and J by 4 bases, and 22 bases separated the two germline ends. The length of the CDR3 is 18 residues. In nucleotides, the CDR3 is TGTGCCAGCAGCTCAACTCACTTCACAGGGCGTGTCACCGGGGAGCTGTTTTTT. Amino acid sequence: CASSSTHFTGRVTGELFF.